This paragraph reports one T cell receptor beta chain. Its matching antigen is unknown. These data come from a study of vaccination effects on CD4 cells after COVID-19. General study results and limits: Clones of infection and vaccine origin contracted markedly late after vaccination.

Investigators separated out CD4+ T cells once around eleven days of culture had passed. Subjects were given two BNT162b2 or mRNA-1273 vaccine doses. In the vaccine recipients, nucleocapsid antibodies were negative and there was no prior SARS-CoV-2 infection. CDR1 is MNHEY, CDR2 SVGAGI, per germline. The CDR3 is made up of 16 amino acids. Trimming left V 0 bases short and J 0 bases short, with 12 bases between. Here immunoSEQ multiplex PCR was the method, and the copy in TCRdb shows in-frame clones only, minus some. Altogether roughly 40,000 clones are present, around two thirds being singletons, with the ten largest covering roughly 7.7%.

The chain links TRBV6-5 to TRBJ2-7, with TRBD2 as a possible D gene (7 bases). The sequence derives from a human donor who received a COVID-19 vaccine. Specimen: CD4+ T cells from PBMCs cultured without peptide, collected after COVID-19 vaccination. CDR3 loop: CASSYSGGGSSYEQYF. Written as DNA, the CDR3 is TGTGCCAGCAGTTACTCAGGCGGGGGCAGCTCCTACGAGCAGTACTTC.